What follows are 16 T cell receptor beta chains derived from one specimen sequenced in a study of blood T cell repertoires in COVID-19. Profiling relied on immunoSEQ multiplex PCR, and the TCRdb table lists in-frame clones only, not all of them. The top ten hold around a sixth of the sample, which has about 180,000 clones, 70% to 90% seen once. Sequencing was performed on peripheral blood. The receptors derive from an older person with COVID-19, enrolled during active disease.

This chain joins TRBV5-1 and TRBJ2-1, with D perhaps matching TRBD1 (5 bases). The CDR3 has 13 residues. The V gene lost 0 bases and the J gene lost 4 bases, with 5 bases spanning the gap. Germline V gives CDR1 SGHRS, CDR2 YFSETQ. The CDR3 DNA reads TGCGCCAGCAGCTTGGGACAGTACAATGAGCAGTTCTTC. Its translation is CASSLGQYNEQFF.

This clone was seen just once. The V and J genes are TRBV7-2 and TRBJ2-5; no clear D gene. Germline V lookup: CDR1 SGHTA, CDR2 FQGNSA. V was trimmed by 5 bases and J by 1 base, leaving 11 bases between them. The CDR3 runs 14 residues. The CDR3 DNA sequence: TGTGCCAGCAGCCCTCCCCCTAGCCAAGAGACCCAGTACTTC. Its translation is CASSPPPSQETQYF. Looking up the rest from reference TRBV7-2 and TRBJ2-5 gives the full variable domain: GAGVSQSPSNKVTEKGKDVELRCDPISGHTALYWYRQSLGQGLEFLIYFQGNSAPDKSGLPSDRFSAERTGGSVSTLTIQRTQQEDSAVYLCASSPPPSQETQYFGPGTRLLVL.

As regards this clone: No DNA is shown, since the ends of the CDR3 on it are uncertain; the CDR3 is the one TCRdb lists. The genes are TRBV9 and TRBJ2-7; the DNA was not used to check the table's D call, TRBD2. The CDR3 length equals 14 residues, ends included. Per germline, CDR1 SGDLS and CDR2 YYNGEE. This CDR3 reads CASSTSGGSYEQYF.

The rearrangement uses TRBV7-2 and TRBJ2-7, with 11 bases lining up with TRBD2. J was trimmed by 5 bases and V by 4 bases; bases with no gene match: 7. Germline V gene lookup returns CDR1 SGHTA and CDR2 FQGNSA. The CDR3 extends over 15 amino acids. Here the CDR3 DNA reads TGTGCCAGCAGCTCTGTAGCGGGGGGGCCCCACGAGCAGTACTTC. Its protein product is CASSSVAGGPHEQYF.

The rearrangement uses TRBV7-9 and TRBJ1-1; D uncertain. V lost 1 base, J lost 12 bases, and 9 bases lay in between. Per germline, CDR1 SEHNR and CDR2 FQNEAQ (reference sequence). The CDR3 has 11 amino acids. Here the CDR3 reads CASSLVGRTFF. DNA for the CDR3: TGTGCCAGCAGCTTAGTGGGGAGAACTTTCTTT.

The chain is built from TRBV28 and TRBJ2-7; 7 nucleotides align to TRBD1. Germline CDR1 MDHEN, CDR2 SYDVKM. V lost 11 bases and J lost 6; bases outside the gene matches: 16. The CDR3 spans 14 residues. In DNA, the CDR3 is TGTGCCGGGCAGCGCAGGGGGTCGATACGCGAGCAGTACTTC. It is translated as CAGQRRGSIREQYF.

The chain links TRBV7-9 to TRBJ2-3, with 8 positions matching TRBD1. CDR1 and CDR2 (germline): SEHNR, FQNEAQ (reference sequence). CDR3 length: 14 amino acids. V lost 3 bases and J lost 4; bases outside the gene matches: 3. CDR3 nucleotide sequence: TGTGCCAGCAGCTTGACAGGGGCAGCAGATACGCAGTATTTT. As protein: CASSLTGAADTQYF.

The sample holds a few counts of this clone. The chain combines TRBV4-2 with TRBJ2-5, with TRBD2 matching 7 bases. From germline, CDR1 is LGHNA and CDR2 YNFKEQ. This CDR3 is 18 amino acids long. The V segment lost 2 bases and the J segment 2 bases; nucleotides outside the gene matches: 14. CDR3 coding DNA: TGTGCCAGCAGCCAAAAGGGGTTGGCAACGGGAGGACAAGAGACCCAGTACTTC. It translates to CASSQKGLATGGQETQYF.

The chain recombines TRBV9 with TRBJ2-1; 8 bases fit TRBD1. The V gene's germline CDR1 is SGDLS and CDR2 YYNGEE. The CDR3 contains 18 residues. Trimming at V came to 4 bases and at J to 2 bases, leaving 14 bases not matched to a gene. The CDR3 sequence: CASSPTTDRGIAYNEQFF. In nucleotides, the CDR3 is TGTGCCAGCAGCCCCACAACCGACAGGGGAATAGCCTACAATGAGCAGTTCTTC.

As DNA, the CDR3 is TGTGCCAGCAGTCTGCGCTACAATGAGCAGTTCTTC. This codes for CASSLRYNEQFF. The chain uses TRBV28 and TRBJ2-1, with D unresolved. The V end lost 5 bases, the J end lost 3 bases, and 5 bases lay between the germline ends. This CDR3 region has 12 residues. Germline V gives CDR1 MDHEN, CDR2 SYDVKM.

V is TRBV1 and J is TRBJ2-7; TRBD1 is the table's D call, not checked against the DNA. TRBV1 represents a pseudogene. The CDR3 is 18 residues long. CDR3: CTSSPNTPGTGYSYEQYF. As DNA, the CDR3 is TGCACCAGCAGCCCCAATACTCCCGGGACAGGGTATTCCTACGAGCAGTACTTC.

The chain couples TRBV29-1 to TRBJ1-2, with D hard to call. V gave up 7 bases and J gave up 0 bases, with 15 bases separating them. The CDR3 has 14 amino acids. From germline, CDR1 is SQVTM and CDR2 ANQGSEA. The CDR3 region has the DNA TGCAGCGCCCAACCCCTAGGTGCTAACTATGGCTACACCTTC. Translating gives CSAQPLGANYGYTF.

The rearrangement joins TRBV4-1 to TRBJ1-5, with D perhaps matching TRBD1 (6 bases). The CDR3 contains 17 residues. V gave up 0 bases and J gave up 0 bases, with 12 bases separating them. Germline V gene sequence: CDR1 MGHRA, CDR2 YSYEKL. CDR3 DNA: TGCGCCAGCAGCCAAGATATACCGGGACATAGCAATCAGCCCCAGCATTTT. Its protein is CASSQDIPGHSNQPQHF.

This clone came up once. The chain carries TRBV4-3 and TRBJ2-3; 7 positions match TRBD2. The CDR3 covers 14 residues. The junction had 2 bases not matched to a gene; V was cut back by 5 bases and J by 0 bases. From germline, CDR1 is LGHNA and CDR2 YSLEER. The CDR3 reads CASSGGGSTDTQYF. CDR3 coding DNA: TGCGCCAGCAGCGGGGGGGGAAGCACAGATACGCAGTATTTT.

CDR3 amino acids: CASSLRRGTTATQYF. The DNA of the CDR3 is TGTGCCAGCAGCTTAAGGCGGGGAACTACCGCGACCCAGTACTTC. The J gene is TRBJ2-5, the V gene TRBV7-2; D is possibly TRBD2 (6 bases). The V end was cut by 2 bases, the J end by 7 bases, with 17 bases between. CDR3 length: 15 amino acids. Germline V CDR1 and CDR2: SGHTA, FQGNSA.

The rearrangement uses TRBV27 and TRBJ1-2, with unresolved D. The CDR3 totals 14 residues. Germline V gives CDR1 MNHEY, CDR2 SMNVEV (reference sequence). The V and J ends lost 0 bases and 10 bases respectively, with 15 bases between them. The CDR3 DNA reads TGTGCCAGCAGTTTATCGGCGGGCTACCTGGTCTACACCTTC. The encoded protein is CASSLSAGYLVYTF.